This record covers a single TCR beta chain. The sample originates from a study of blood T cell repertoires in COVID-19. Study-wide context: PBMCs, B-cell-depleted T cells, or T cells provided the cDNA or gDNA that made up the material.

The method was immunoSEQ multiplex PCR; TCRdb's version includes in-frame clones alone and lacks a portion of them. The sample consists of more than 110,000 clones, 80% to 85% of them appearing once. The sequence derives from a human donor in a cohort sampled during active COVID-19. Input material: peripheral blood.

The CDR3 DNA reads as TGCGCCAGCAGCCAAGGGGACAGGACTAACTATGGCTACACCTTC. It is translated as CASSQGDRTNYGYTF. This rearrangement joins TRBV4-1 to TRBJ1-2; 8 bases fit TRBD1. Looked up from germline, CDR1 is MGHRA and CDR2 is YSYEKL. The CDR3 is made up of 15 amino acids. With 1 base clipped from V and 0 bases from J, the junction kept 1 base outside the gene matches.